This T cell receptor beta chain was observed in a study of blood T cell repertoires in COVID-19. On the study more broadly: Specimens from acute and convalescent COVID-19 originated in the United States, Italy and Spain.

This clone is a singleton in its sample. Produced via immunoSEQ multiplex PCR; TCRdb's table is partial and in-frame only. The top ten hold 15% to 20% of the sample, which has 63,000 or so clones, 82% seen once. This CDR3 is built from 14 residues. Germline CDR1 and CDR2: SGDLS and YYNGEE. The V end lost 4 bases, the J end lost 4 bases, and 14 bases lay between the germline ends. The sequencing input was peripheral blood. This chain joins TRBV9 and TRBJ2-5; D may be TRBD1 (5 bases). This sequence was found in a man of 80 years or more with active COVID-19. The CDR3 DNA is TGTGCCAGCAGCCCCTTGGTTCAGGGAGAGACCCAGTACTTC. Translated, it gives CASSPLVQGETQYF. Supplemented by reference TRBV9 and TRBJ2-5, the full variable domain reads DSGVTQTPKHLITATGQRVTLRCSPRSGDLSVYWYQQSLDQGLQFLIQYYNGEERAKGNILERFSAQQFPDLHSELNLSSLELGDSALYFCASSPLVQGETQYFGPGTRLLVL.